This T cell receptor beta chain originates from a study of radiotherapy plus CTLA-4 blockade in lung cancer. Study-level points and caveats: Together with interferon-beta, which increased in serum after radiation, early dynamic changes in blood T cell clones were reportedly the best predictors of response. In blood, after radiotherapy plus ipilimumab, tumor-derived TCR clones expanded.

In regard to this clone: As yet, its antigen is unknown.

The data were produced by immunoSEQ multiplex PCR, yet TCRdb's version contains in-frame clones alone and is incomplete. Here the sample spans 53,000 or so clones, roughly 76% being singletons. This CDR3 has 15 amino acids. The germline V gene encodes CDR1 SGHVS and CDR2 FQNEAQ. The V gene end was trimmed by 6 bases and the J gene end by 6 bases; junction bases not matched to a gene: 9. This receptor was obtained from a human donor with non-small cell lung cancer who had stable disease on radiotherapy plus ipilimumab. The specimen comprised peripheral blood, sampled from a patient treated with radiotherapy plus ipilimumab. The V and J genes are TRBV7-8 and TRBJ1-4; 8 bases are a match to TRBD1. In DNA, the CDR3 is TGTGCCAGCAGTAAAACAGGGGGATGGGATGAAAAACTGTTTTTT. The encoded protein is CASSKTGGWDEKLFF.